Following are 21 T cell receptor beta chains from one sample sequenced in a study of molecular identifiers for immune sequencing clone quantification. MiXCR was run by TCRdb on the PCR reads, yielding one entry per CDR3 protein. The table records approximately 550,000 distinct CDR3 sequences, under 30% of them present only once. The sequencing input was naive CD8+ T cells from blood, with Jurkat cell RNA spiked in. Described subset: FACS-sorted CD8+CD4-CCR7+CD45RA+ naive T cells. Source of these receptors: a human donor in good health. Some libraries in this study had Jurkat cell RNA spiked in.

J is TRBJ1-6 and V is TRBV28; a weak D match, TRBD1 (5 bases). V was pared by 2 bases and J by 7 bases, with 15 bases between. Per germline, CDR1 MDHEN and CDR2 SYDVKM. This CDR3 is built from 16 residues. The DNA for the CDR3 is TGTGCCAGCAGTTTAGGGGCAGGGCGACTAAATTCACCCCTCCACTTT. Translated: CASSLGAGRLNSPLHF. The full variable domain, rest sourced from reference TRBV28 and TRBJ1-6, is DVKVTQSSRYLVKRTGEKVFLECVQDMDHENMFWYRQDPGLGLRLIYFSYDVKMKEKGDIPEGYSVSREKKERFSLILESASTNQTSMYLCASSLGAGRLNSPLHFGNGTRLTVT.

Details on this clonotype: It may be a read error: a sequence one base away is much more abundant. The CDR3 region has the DNA TGTGCCACAGGTGCCCTCGCGGGACTAGCCGGGGACACCGGGGAGCTGTTTTTT. Encoded protein: CATGALAGLAGDTGELFF. The chain joins TRBV24-1 to TRBJ2-2; the match to TRBD2 covers 9 bases. In germline, CDR1 is KGHDR, CDR2 SFDVKD. The CDR3 contains 18 residues. V gave up 10 bases and J gave up 3 bases; unmatched junction bases: 17.

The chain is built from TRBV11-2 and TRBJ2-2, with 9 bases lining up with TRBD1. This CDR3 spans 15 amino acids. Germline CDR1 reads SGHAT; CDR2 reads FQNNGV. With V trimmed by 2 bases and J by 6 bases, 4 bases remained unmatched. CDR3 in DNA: TGTGCCAGCAGCTTATTTGGGACAGGGTCCGGGGAGCTGTTTTTT. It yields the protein CASSLFGTGSGELFF.

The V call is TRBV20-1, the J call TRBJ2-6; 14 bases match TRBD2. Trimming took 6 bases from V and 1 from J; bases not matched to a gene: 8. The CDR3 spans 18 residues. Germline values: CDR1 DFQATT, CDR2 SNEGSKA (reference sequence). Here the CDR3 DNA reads TGCAGTGCAACCACGACTAGCGGGGGGGCGTCTGGGGCCAACGTCCTGACTTTC. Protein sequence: CSATTTSGGASGANVLTF.

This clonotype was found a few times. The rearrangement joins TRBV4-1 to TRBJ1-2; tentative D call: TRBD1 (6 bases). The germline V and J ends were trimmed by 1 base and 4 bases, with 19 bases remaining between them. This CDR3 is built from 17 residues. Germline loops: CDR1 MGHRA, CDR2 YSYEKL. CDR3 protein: CASSQVRTAEDSYGYTF. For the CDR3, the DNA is TGCGCCAGCAGCCAAGTTCGGACAGCTGAAGATTCCTATGGCTACACCTTC.

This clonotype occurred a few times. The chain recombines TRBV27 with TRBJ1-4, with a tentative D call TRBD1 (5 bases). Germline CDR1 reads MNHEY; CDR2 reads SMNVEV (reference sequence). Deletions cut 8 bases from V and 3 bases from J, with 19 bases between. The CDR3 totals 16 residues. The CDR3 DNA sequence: TGTGCCAGCGCTGGACACCTCCGGGGCCCTAATGAAAAACTGTTTTTT. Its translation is CASAGHLRGPNEKLFF.

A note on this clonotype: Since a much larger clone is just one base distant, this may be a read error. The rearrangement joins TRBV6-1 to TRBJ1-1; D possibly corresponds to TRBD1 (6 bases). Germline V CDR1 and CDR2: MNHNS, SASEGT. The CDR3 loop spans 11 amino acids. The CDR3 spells CASQDSLEASF. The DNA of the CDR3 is TGTGCCAGCCAGGACAGTCTTGAAGCTTCCTTT.

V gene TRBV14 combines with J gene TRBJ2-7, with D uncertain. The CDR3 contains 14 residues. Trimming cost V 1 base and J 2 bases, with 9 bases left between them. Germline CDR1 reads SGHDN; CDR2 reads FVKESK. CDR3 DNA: TGTGCCAGCAGCCAAGTTAACATACCCTACGAGCAGTACTTC. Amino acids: CASSQVNIPYEQYF. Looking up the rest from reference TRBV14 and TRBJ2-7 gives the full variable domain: EAGVTQFPSHSVIEKGQTVTLRCDPISGHDNLYWYRRVMGKEIKFLLHFVKESKQDESGMPNNRFLAERTGGTYSTLKVQPAELEDSGVYFCASSQVNIPYEQYFGPGTRLTVT.

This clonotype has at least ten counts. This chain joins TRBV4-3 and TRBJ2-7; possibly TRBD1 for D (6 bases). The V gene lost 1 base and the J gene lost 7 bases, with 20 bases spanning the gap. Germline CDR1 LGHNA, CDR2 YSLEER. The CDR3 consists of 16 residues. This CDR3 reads CASSQVLVQGKGEQYF. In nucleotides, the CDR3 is TGCGCCAGCAGCCAAGTCCTCGTCCAGGGGAAGGGAGAGCAGTACTTC.

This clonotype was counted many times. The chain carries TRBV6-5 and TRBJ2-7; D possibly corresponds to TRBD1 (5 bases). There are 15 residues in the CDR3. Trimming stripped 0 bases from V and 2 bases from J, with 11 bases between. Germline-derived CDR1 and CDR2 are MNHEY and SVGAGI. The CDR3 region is CASSYSAGNTYEQYF. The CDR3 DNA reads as TGTGCCAGCAGTTACTCGGCAGGGAACACCTACGAGCAGTACTTC.

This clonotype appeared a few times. The CDR3 region is CASSYRVATEAFF. The DNA for the CDR3 is TGTGCCAGCAGCTACAGGGTGGCCACTGAAGCTTTCTTT. J is TRBJ1-1 and V is TRBV7-6, with D maybe TRBD1 (6 bases). CDR1 SGHVS and CDR2 FNYEAQ come from the germline V gene. The CDR3 is 13 amino acids. Trimming pared 4 bases from V and 4 bases from J, leaving 10 bases between.

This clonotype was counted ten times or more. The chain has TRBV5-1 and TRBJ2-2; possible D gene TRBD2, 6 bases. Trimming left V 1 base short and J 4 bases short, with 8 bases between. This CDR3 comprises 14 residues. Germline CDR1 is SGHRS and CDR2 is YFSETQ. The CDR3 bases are TGCGCCAGCAGCTTGTTTAGCGGCACCGGGGAGCTGTTTTTT. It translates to CASSLFSGTGELFF.

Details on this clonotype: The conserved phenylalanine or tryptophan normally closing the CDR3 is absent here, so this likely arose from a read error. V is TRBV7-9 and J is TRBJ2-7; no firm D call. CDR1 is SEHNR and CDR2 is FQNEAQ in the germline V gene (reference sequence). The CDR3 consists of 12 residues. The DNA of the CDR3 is TGTGCCAGTAGCTTTGGGGTAGAGGAGCAGTACCTC. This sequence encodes CASSFGVEEQYL.

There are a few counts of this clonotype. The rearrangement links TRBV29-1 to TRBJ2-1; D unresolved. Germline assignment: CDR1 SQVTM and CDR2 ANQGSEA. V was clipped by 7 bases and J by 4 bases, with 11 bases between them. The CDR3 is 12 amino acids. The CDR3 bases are TGCAGCGACGTGGACGGATACAATGAGCAGTTCTTC. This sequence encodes CSDVDGYNEQFF.

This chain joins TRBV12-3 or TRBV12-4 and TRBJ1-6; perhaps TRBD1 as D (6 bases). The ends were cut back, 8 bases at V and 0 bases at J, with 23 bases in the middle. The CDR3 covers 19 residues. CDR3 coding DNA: TGTGCCAGCGGGTCGACAGGCCCCGATGTGGGCTCCTATAATTCACCCCTCCACTTT. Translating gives CASGSTGPDVGSYNSPLHF.

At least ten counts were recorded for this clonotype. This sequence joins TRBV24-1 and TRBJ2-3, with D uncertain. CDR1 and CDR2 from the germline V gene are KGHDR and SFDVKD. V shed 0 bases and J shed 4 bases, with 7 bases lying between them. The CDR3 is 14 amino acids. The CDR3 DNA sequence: TGTGCCACCAGTGATTTGGCAAGTTCAGATACGCAGTATTTT. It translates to CATSDLASSDTQYF.

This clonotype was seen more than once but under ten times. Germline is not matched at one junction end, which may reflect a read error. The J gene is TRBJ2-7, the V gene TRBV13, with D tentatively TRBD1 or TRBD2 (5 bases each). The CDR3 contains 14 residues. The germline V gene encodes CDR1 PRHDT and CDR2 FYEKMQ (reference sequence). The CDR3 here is CAGSLEGNRYEQYF. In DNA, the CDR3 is TGTGCCGGCAGCTTAGAGGGGAACCGTTACGAGCAGTACTTC.

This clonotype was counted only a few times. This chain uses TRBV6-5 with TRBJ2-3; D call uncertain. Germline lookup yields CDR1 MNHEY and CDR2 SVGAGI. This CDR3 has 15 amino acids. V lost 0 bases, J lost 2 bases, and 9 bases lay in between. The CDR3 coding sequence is TGTGCCAGCAGTTACTCGGGCTATAACACAGATACGCAGTATTTT. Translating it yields CASSYSGYNTDTQYF.

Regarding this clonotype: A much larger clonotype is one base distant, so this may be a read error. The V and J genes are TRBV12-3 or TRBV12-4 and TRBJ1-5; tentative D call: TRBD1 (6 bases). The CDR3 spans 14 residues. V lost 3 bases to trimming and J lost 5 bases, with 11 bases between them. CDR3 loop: CASSLGRGHQPQHF. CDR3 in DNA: TGTGCCAGCAGTTTGGGACGGGGGCATCAGCCCCAGCATTTT.

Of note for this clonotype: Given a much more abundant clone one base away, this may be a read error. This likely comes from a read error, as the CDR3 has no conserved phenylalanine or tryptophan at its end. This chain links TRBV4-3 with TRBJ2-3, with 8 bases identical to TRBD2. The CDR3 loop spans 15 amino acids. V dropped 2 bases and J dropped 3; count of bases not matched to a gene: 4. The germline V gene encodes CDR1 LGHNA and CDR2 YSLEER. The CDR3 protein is CASSQSGGRTDTQYL. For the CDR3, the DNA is TGCGCCAGCAGCCAAAGCGGGGGTAGGACAGATACGCAGTATCTT.

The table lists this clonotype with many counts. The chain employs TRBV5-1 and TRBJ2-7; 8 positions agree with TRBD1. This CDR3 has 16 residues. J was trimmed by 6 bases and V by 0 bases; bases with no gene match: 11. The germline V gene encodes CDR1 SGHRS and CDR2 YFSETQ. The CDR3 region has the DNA TGCGCCAGCAGCTTGGCCTCCCGGACAGGGCAGTTCGAGCAGTACTTC. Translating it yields CASSLASRTGQFEQYF.